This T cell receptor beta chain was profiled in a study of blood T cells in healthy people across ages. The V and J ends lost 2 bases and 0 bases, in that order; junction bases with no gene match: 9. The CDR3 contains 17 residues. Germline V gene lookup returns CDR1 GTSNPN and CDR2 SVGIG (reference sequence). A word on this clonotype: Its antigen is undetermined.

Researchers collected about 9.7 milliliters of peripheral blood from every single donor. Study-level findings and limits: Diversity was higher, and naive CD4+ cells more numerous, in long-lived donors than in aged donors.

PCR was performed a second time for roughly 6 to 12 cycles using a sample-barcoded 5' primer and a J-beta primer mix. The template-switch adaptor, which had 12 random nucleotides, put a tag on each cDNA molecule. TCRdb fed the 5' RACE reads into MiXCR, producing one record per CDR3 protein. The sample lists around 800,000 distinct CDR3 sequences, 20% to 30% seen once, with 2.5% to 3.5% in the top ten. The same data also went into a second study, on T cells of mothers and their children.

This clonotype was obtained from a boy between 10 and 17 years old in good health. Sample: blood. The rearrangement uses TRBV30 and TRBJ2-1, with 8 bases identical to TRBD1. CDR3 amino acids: CAWSYPRTGSSYNEQFF. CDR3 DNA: TGTGCCTGGAGTTACCCGAGGACAGGGAGCTCCTACAATGAGCAGTTCTTC.